The present TCR beta chain was sequenced within a study of spatial heterogeneity in lung cancer. With respect to this clonotype: Its antigen is as yet unknown.

The CDR3 covers 13 residues. Germline V gene lookup returns CDR1 MNHEY and CDR2 SMNVEV (reference sequence). The V gene lost 0 bases and the J gene lost 13 bases, with 10 bases spanning the gap. Findings of the study overall: Expanded tumor TCRs that were ubiquitous appeared in blood more at resection than follow-up.

Time point: blood at routine non-recurrence follow-up after resection. Sequencing of whole RNA from tumor, nontumor lung or frozen PBMC involved no sorting. TCR cDNA molecules each carried a unique molecular identifier. Using its own MiXCR run on the 5' RACE reads, TCRdb lists one record per CDR3 protein. The sample consists of 60,000 to 85,000 distinct CDR3 sequences, about 8.2% of them appearing once. Sample: PBMCs, taken at follow-up. The rearrangement links TRBV27 to TRBJ2-6; D call uncertain. This sequence originates from a female donor with early-stage non-small cell lung cancer. The CDR3 bases are TGTGCCAGCAGTTTATCGTTCGGCGAGGTCCTGACTTTC. It translates to CASSLSFGEVLTF.